This T cell receptor (beta chain) comes out of a study of blood T cell repertoires in COVID-19. For the study at large: The United States, Italy and Spain supplied acute and convalescent COVID-19 samples. In each case, the material was cDNA or gDNA derived from T cells, B-cell-depleted T cells, or PBMCs.

V dropped 6 bases and J dropped 0; count of bases not matched to a gene: 12. Germline V gene data show CDR1 as MNHGY and CDR2 as SVAAGI. The CDR3 loop spans 17 amino acids. Original processing notes: Nucleated cell counts were estimated from reference gene primer amplification. Measured with immunoSEQ multiplex PCR; TCRdb has only the in-frame clones, and not every one. V, J and clone size reflect that table, while D and trimming were determined from the DNA. In the table there are about 400,000 clones, 80% to 90% of which are singletons. Source material: peripheral blood. The TCR originated in a man in his forties with acute or convalescent COVID-19. This sequence joins TRBV6-9 and TRBJ2-7, with 9 bases aligning to TRBD1. The CDR3, as DNA: TGTGCCAGCAGGGGTCGGTATGGGACAGGGTTCTCCTACGAGCAGTACTTC. It encodes CASRGRYGTGFSYEQYF.